This T cell receptor beta chain was sequenced during a study of T-cell memory formation after mild COVID-19 (dated by TCRdb to the early 2020s). Study-level background: TCR sequence clusters from the two donors were largely donor specific. T-cell clones expanding and contracting after mild COVID-19 in two donors were tracked by longitudinal TCRalpha and TCRbeta repertoire sequencing. Two young, previously healthy adult volunteers, one female and one male, were included in the cohort. Beyond this particular receptor, the publication reports: Contracting CD4+ clones appeared mostly in the CM and EM memory subsets, whereas CD8+ clones were enriched in EMRA. From day 15 to 85, contracting clones showed balanced CD4/CD8 phenotypes, whereas a second wave of clones that expanded from day 15 to 37 leaned towards CD4+. Some responding clones were found in pre-infection memory, which suggests that pre-existing cross-reactive memory T cells took part in the SARS-CoV-2 response. SARS-CoV-2 specificity of the second-wave clones peaking on day 37 was not confirmed. Only two mild cases were covered in the study, and larger cohorts including severe cases with pre-infection samples were considered necessary.

Data came from an Illumina NovaSeq 6000. TCRalpha and TCRbeta cDNA libraries were constructed by 5'RACE with constant-segment primers, with sample barcodes and unique molecular identifiers being introduced. RNA was extracted from every sample with Trizol reagent. The libraries were amplified in two PCR steps, and the second step added a second sample barcode and Illumina TruSeq adapters. Libraries were sequenced on an Illumina NovaSeq with 2 x 150 bp paired-end reads. The original pipeline was this. Demultiplexing of reads and collapsing into UMI-guided consensus sequences were performed with migec v1.2.7. Using mixcr v2.1.11, UMI consensuses were aligned to TRA and TRB V and J templates and then assembled into clonotypes. Expanded or contracted clonotypes were those called significant by both edgeR and NoisET, with noise models trained on biological replicates. For edgeR calls, the cutoffs were a false discovery rate-adjusted p below 0.01 and a log2 fold-change threshold of 1. As an exploratory analysis of dynamics, PCA with hierarchical clustering was applied to max-normalized trajectories of the 1000 most abundant clonotypes. Separately sequenced CD4+ and CD8+ repertoires were used to assign the CD4 or CD8 phenotype of responding clones. TCRdb took the public reads, trimmed them with fastp at Q25, ran MiXCR for clone calling and kept in-frame beta chains. Rows are unified per CDR3 protein, each entry keeping the most common DNA and genes. The V and J calls, along with clone size, are taken from TCRdb and not from the paper's own processing. The sample yields 300,000 to 400,000 distinct CDR3 sequences; about 16% were counted once. The ten largest clones take up about a fifth of the sample.

PBMCs were isolated by Ficoll-Paque density gradient centrifugation. The CDR3, from cysteine to phenylalanine, totals 14 residues. Only the CDR3 portion is preserved as DNA: 42 bases, with reading frame beginning at the first base. The CDR1 and CDR2 encoded by the germline V gene are SQVTM and ANQGSEA. For this chain, trimming is 7 bases at the V end and 6 bases at the J end, and the number of junction bases without a gene match is 12. Concerning this clonotype: Its antigen target is currently unknown. There are no base qualities to consult, and no much larger clone falls within one base.

The sample taken for sequencing was PBMCs or a T cell subset sorted from them (not recorded which). The chain is encoded by TRBV29-1 joined to TRBJ2-5; a stretch of 9 junction bases matches TRBD1. The source is a man younger than 35 who had mild COVID-19 (a few samples of this study predate the infection). The sample titles of this study are shuffled in the database, so cell type and time point are left out; the donor was told from shared clones. The DNA sequence is given as TGCAGCGCCCAGCGAGTGACAGGGGGGCAGACCCAGTACTTC. Its protein product is CSAQRVTGGQTQYF.